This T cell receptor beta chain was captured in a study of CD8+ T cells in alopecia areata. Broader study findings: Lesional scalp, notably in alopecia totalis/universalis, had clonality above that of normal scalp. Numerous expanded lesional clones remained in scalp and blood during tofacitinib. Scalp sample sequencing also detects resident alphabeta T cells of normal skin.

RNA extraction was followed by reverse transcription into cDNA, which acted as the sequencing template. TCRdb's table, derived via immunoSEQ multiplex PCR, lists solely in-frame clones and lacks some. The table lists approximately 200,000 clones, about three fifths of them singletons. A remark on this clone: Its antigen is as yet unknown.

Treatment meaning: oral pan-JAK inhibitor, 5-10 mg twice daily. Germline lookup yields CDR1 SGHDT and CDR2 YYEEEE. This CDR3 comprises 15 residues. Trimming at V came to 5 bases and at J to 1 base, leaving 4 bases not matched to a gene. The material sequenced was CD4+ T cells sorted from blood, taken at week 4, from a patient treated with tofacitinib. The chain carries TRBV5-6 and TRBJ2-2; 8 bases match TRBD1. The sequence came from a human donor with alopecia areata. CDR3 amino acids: CASSAGTGNTGELFF. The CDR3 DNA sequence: TGTGCCAGCAGTGCCGGGACAGGGAACACCGGGGAGCTGTTTTTT.